This passage covers 4 T cell receptor beta chains from one sample sequenced in a study of blood T cell repertoires in COVID-19. Measured with immunoSEQ multiplex PCR; TCRdb has only the in-frame clones, and not every one. This sample yields roughly 30,000 clones, of which 90% to 95% are seen a single time; more than 3% belongs to the top ten. The sequencing sample was made of peripheral blood. The receptors derive from a man aged 60 to 69 with acute or convalescent COVID-19.

CDR3 nucleotide sequence: TGTGCCAGTAGCCCGACAGCCCATAATTCACCCCTCCACTTT. Its translation is CASSPTAHNSPLHF. V gene TRBV19 combines with J gene TRBJ1-6; D might be TRBD1 (5 bases). The germline CDR1 and CDR2 sequences are LNHDA and SQIVND (reference sequence). The CDR3 length is 14 residues. Trimming removed 6 bases from V and 5 bases from J, with 11 bases in between.

With respect to this clone: Just one base apart from a much larger clone, this may be a read error. The sample holds other DNA sequences that translate to the same CDR3. The chain is built from TRBV7-2 and TRBJ1-5, with TRBD1 as a possible D gene (5 bases). V was trimmed by 0 bases and J by 6 bases, leaving 9 bases between them. This CDR3 is 14 amino acids long. The V gene's germline CDR1 is SGHTA and CDR2 FQGNSA. For the CDR3, the DNA is TGTGCCAGCAGCTTAGCTCAGGGCTCTCAGCCCCAGCATTTT. This translates into CASSLAQGSQPQHF.

The rearrangement uses TRBV10-3 and TRBJ2-3; 8 bases are a match to TRBD2. Germline V gene data show CDR1 as ENHRY and CDR2 as SYGVKD. V trimming: 4 bases; J trimming: 4 bases; junction bases outside the gene matches: 7. This CDR3 contains 15 residues. The CDR3 bases are TGTGCCATCAGTGTTGGACGGGAGGGCCCAGATACGCAGTATTTT. Its protein product is CAISVGREGPDTQYF.

The count of this clone is one. V is TRBV19 and J is TRBJ1-5; 8 nucleotides align to TRBD1. CDR3 length: 15 residues. CDR1 is LNHDA and CDR2 is SQIVND in the germline V gene (reference sequence). Trimming at V came to 5 bases and at J to 3 bases, leaving 6 bases not matched to a gene. CDR3 amino acids: CASSVTGEDNQPQHF. CDR3 in DNA: TGTGCCAGTAGTGTGACAGGGGAGGACAATCAGCCCCAGCATTTT.